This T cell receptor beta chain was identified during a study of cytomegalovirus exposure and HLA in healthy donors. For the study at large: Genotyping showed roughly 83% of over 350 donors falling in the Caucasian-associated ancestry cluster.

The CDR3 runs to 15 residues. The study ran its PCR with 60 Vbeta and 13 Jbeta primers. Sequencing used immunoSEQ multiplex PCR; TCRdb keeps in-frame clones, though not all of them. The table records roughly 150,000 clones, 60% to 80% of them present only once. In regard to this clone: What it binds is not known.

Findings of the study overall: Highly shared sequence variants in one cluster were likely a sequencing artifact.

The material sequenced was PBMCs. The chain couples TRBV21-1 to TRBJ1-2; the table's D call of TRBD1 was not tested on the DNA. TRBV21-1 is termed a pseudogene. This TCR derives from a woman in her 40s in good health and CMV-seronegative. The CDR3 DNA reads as TGTGCCAGCACCCAGCCGGGACAGACCGCTCCCGGCTACACCTTC. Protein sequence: CASTQPGQTAPGYTF.